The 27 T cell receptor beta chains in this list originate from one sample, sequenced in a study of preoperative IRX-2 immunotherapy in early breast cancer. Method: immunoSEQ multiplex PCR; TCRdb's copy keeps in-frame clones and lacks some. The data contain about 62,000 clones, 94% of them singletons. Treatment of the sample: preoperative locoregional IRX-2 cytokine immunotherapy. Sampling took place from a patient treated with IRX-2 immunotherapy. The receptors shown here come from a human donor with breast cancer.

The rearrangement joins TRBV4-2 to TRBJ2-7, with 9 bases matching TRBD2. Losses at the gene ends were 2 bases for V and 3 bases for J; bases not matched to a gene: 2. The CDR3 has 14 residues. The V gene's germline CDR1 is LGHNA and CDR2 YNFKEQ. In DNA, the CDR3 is TGTGCCAGCAGCCAACTTAGCGGGGGCTACGAGCAGTACTTC. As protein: CASSQLSGGYEQYF.

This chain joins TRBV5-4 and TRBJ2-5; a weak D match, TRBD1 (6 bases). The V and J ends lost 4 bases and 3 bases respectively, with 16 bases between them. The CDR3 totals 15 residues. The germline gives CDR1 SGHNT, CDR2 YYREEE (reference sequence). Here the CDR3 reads CASSAYRAGEETQYF. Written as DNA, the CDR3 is TGTGCCAGCAGCGCTTACAGGGCAGGTGAAGAGACCCAGTACTTC.

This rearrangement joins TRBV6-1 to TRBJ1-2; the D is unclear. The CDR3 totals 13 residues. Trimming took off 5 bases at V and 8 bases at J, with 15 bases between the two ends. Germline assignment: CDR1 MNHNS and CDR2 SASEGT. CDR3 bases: TGTGCCAGCAGTAAGGACGCCGCTATGGGCTACACCTTC. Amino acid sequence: CASSKDAAMGYTF.

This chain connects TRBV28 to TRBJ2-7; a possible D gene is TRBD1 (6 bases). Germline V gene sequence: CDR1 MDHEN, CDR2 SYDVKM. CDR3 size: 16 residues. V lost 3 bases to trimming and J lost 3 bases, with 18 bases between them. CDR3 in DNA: TGTGCCAGCAGTTTCAGGGGCCGGGGAATCAACTACGAGCAGTACTTC. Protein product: CASSFRGRGINYEQYF.

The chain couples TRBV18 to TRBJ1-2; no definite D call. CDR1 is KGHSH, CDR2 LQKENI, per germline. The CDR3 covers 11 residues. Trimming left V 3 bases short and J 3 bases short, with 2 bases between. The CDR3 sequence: CASSPDYGYTF. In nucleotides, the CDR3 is TGTGCCAGCTCACCTGACTATGGCTACACCTTC.

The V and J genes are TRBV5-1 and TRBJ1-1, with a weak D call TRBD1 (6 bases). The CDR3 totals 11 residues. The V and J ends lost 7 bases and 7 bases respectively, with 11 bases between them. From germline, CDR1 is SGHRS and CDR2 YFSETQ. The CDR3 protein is CASPWTDEAFF. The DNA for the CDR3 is TGCGCCAGCCCTTGGACAGATGAAGCTTTCTTT.

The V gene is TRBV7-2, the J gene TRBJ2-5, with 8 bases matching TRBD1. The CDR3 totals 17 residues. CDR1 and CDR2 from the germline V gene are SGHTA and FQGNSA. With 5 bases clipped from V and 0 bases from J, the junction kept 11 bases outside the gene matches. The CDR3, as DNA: TGTGCCAGCAGCCCAGCCTGGGGCAGGGGGCACCAAGAGACCCAGTACTTC. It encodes CASSPAWGRGHQETQYF. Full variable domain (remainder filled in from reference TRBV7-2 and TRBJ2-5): GAGVSQSPSNKVTEKGKDVELRCDPISGHTALYWYRQSLGQGLEFLIYFQGNSAPDKSGLPSDRFSAERTGGSVSTLTIQRTQQEDSAVYLCASSPAWGRGHQETQYFGPGTRLLVL.

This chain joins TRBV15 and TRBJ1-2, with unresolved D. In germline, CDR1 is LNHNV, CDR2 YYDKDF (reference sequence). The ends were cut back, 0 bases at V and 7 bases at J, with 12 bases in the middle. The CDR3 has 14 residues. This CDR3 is CATSRDRRAGGYTF. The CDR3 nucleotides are TGTGCCACCAGCAGAGATCGCCGGGCGGGTGGCTACACCTTC.

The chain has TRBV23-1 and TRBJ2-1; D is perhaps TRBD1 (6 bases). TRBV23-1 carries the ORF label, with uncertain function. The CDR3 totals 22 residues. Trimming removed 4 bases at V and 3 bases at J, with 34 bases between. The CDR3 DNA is TGCGCCAGCAGTCTACCAGCAGGACAGTCGGGACGAGCCCCTTCGGGCTACAATGAGCAGTTCTTC. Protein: CASSLPAGQSGRAPSGYNEQFF.

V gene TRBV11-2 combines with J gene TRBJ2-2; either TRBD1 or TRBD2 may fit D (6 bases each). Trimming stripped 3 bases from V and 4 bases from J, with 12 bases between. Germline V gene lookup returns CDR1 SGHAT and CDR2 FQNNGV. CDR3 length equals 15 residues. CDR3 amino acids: CASSLEGGRTGELFF. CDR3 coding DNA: TGTGCCAGCAGCTTGGAGGGGGGCCGCACCGGGGAGCTGTTTTTT. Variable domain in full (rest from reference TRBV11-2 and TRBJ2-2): EAGVAQSPRYKIIEKRQSVAFWCNPISGHATLYWYQQILGQGPKLLIQFQNNGVVDDSQLPKDRFSAERLKGVDSTLKIQPAKLEDSAVYLCASSLEGGRTGELFFGEGSRLTVL.

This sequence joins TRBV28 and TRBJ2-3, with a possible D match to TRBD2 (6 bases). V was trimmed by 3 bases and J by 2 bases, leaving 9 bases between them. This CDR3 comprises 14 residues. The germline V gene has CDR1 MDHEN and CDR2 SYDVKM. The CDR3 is CASSFRGLTDTQYF. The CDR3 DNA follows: TGTGCCAGCAGTTTCCGGGGACTCACAGATACGCAGTATTTT.

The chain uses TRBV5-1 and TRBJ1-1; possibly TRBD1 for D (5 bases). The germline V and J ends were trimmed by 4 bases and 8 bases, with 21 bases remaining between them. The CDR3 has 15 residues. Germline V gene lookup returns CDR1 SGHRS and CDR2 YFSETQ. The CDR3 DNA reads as TGCGCCAGCAGCCCAGGGTTTACAGAAGACCTAGAAGCTTTCTTT. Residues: CASSPGFTEDLEAFF. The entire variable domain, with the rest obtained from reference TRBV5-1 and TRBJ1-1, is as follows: KAGVTQTPRYLIKTRGQQVTLSCSPISGHRSVSWYQQTPGQGLQFLFEYFSETQRNKGNFPGRFSGRQFSNSRSEMNVSTLELGDSALYLCASSPGFTEDLEAFFGQGTRLTVV.

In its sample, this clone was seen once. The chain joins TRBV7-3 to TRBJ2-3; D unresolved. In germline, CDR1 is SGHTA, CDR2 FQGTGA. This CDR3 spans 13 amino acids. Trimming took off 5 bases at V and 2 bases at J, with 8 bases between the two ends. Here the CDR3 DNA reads TGTGCCAGCAGCGCCCGACACACAGATACGCAGTATTTT. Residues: CASSARHTDTQYF.

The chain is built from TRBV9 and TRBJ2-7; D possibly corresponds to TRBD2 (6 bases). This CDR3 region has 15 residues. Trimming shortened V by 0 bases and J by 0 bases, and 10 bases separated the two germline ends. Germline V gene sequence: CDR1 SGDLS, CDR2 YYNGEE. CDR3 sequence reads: CASSVGSSDSYEQYF. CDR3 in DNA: TGTGCCAGCAGCGTAGGATCTAGCGACTCCTACGAGCAGTACTTC.

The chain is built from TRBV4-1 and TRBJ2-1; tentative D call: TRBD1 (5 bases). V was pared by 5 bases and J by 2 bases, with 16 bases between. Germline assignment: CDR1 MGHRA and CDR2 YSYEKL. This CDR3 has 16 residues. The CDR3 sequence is CASSSPARVAYNEQFF. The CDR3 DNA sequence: TGCGCCAGCAGCTCGCCGGCCAGGGTAGCCTACAATGAGCAGTTCTTC.

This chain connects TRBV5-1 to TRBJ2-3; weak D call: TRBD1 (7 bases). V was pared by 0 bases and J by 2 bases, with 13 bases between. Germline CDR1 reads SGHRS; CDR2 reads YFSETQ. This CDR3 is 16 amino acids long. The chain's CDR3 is CASSLVGGTDTDTQYF. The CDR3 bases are TGCGCCAGCAGCTTGGTCGGCGGGACAGACACAGATACGCAGTATTTT.

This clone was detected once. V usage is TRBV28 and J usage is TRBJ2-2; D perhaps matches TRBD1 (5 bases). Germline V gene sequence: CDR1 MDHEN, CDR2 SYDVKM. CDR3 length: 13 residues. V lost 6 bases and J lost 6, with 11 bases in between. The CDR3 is CASRRTSPGELFF. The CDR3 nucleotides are TGTGCCAGCAGACGGACAAGTCCCGGGGAGCTGTTTTTT.

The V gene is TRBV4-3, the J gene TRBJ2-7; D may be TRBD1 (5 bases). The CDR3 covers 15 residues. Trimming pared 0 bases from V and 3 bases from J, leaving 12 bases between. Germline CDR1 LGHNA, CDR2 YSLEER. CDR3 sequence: CASSQDRQKGYEQYF. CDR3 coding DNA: TGCGCCAGCAGCCAAGATAGACAGAAAGGCTACGAGCAGTACTTC.

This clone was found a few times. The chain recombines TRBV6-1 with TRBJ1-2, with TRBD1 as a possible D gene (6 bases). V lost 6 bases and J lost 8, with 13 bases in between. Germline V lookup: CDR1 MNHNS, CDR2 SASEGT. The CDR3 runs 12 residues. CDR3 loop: CASSQGSGGYTF. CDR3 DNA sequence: TGTGCCAGCAGCCAGGGGAGCGGGGGCTACACCTTC.

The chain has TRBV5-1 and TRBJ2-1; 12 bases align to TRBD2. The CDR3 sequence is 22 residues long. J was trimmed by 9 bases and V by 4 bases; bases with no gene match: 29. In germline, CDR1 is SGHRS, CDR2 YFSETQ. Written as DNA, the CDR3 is TGCGCCAGCAGCCCCACTGACGGACAGGTCAGGGCGTGGACTAGCGGGATTGTTGAGCAGTTCTTC. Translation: CASSPTDGQVRAWTSGIVEQFF.

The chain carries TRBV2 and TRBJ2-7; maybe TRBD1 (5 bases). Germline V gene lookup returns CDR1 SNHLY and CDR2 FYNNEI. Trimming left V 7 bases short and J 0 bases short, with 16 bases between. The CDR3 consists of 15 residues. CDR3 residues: CASKGSRDSSYEQYF. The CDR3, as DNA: TGTGCCAGCAAGGGGTCCAGGGATAGCTCCTACGAGCAGTACTTC.

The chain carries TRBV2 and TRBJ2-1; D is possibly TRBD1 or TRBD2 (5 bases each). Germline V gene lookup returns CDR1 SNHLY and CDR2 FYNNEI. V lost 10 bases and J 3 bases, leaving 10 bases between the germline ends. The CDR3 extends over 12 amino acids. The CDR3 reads CANRDDYNEQFF. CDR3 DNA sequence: TGTGCCAACCGGGACGACTACAATGAGCAGTTCTTC. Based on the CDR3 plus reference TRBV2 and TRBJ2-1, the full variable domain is EPEVTQTPSHQVTQMGQEVILRCVPISNHLYFYWYRQILGQKVEFLVSFYNNEISEKSEIFDDQFSVERPDGSNFTLKIRSTKLEDSAMYFCANRDDYNEQFFGPGTRLTVL.

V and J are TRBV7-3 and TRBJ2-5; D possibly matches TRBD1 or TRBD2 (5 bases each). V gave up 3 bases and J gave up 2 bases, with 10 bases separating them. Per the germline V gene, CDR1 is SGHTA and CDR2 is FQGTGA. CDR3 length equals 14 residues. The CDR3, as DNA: TGTGCCAGCAGCTTGACGGGGACGCAAGAGACCCAGTACTTC. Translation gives CASSLTGTQETQYF.

The CDR3 bases are TGCAGTTCCGGGGTCTACGAGCAGTACTTC. Translating gives CSSGVYEQYF. The chain links TRBV20-1 to TRBJ2-7; D is perhaps TRBD2 (5 bases). Germline V gives CDR1 DFQATT, CDR2 SNEGSKA (reference sequence). V lost 8 bases and J 3 bases, leaving 8 bases between the germline ends. The CDR3 extends over 10 amino acids.

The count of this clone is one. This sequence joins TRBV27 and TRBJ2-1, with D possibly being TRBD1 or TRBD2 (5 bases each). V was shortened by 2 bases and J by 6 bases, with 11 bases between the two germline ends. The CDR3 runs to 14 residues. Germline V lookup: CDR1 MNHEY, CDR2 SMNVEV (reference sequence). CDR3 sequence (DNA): TGTGCCAGCAGTTTAGGGGGAGTCCCCAATGAGCAGTTCTTC. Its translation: CASSLGGVPNEQFF.

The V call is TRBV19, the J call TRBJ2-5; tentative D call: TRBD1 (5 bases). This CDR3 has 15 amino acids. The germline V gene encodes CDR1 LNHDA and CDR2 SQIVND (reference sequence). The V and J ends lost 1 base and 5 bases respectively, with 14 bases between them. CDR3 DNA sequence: TGTGCCAGTAGTATAGGGCTAGGGGCAGGTGAGACCCAGTACTTC. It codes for CASSIGLGAGETQYF. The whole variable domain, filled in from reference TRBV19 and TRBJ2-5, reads DGGITQSPKYLFRKEGQNVTLSCEQNLNHDAMYWYRQDPGQGLRLIYYSQIVNDFQKGDIAEGYSVSREKKESFPLTVTSAQKNPTAFYLCASSIGLGAGETQYFGPGTRLLVL.

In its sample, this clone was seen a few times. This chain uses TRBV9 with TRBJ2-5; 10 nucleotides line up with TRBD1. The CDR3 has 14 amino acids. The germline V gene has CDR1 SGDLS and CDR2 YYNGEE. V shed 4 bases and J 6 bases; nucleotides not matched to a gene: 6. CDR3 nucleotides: TGTGCCAGCAGCCCCCCGGGACAGGGGAAGACCCAGTACTTC. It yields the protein CASSPPGQGKTQYF.